A single sample gave rise to the 6 T cell receptor beta chains below, sequenced in a study of metastatic and nonmetastatic thyroid tumors. From the PCR reads, TCRdb re-called clones with MiXCR. The table has some 42,000 clones, approximately 30% seen once. All patients reached thyroid surgery having received no treatment beforehand. The sequenced sample consisted of blood. The receptors here all came from a male donor with papillary thyroid cancer or a benign thyroid nodule (not recorded which). Some clones in this sample may be carry-over from other donors' samples.

Comments on this clone: One end of the junction varies from germline; a read error may be responsible. This chain connects TRBV5-1 to TRBJ1-6, with D tentatively TRBD1 (6 bases). Germline CDR1 reads SGHRS; CDR2 reads YFSETQ. The CDR3 loop spans 12 amino acids. CDR3 DNA: TGCGCCAGCAGCTTGGAGGGACATAGCAGGCTGTTC. Protein product: CASSLEGHSRLF.

A few counts support this clone. The chain combines TRBV10-3 with TRBJ1-4; possible D gene TRBD1, 6 bases. Germline CDR1 ENHRY, CDR2 SYGVKD. Trimming pared 2 bases from V and 7 bases from J, leaving 14 bases between. The CDR3 loop spans 15 amino acids. The CDR3 bases are TGTGCCATCAGTGAGACCCGGGACATGCGTGAAAAACTGTTTTTT. This sequence encodes CAISETRDMREKLFF.

This clone came up a few times. The chain is built from TRBV4-1 and TRBJ2-7, with 7 bases identical to TRBD2. Germline CDR1 and CDR2: MGHRA and YSYEKL. After removal of 4 bases from V and 6 bases from J, the junction contained 9 bases not matched to a gene. The CDR3 is 14 residues long. The CDR3 protein is CASSLGGTLAEQYF. CDR3 sequence (DNA): TGCGCCAGCAGCCTCGGGGGGACTCTCGCCGAGCAGTACTTC.

The sample holds many counts of this clone. This clone may be a read error of a much larger clone one base away. Distinct nucleotide sequences in the sample also encode this CDR3. V gene TRBV5-5 combines with J gene TRBJ2-1; D remains ambiguous. Germline V CDR1 and CDR2: SGHKS, YYEKEE (reference sequence). This CDR3 has 14 residues. The CDR3 nucleotides are TGTGCCAGCAGCTTGGTGGGCCGCGATAATGAACAGTTCTTC. It is translated as CASSLVGRDNEQFF.

The CDR3 protein is CATSERGLPLSYNEQFF. The CDR3 bases are TGTGCCACCAGTGAACGGGGACTACCTTTATCCTACAATGAGCAGTTCTTC. The chain combines TRBV24-1 with TRBJ2-1; the match to TRBD2 covers 7 bases. The CDR3 covers 17 residues. Unmatched junction bases numbered 9, after V lost 4 bases and J lost 1 base. Germline V gene lookup returns CDR1 KGHDR and CDR2 SFDVKD.

The chain is built from TRBV7-9 and TRBJ1-2, with D possibly being TRBD1 (5 bases). Trimming cost V 5 bases and J 7 bases, with 8 bases left between them. Germline V gives CDR1 SEHNR, CDR2 FQNEAQ (reference sequence). CDR3 size: 11 residues. The CDR3 protein is CASSHGTGYTF. CDR3 nucleotides: TGTGCCAGCAGCCACGGGACTGGCTACACCTTC.